Given below is one T cell receptor beta chain in context. Its antigen is currently unknown. The data belong to a study of OX40 agonist ivuxolimab in advanced cancers. Study context: Head and neck, renal cell, melanoma or hepatocellular carcinoma were the cancers that dose-escalation patients had.

Trimming at V came to 6 bases and at J to 6 bases, leaving 5 bases not matched to a gene. CDR1 and CDR2 from the germline V gene are MNHNY and SVGAGI (reference sequence). CDR3 size: 14 residues. Study-wide findings and caveats: Among T cells, CD8+ cells averaged more expanded clones than CD4+ cells. Also present in some nonresponders was a low level of normalized T-cell clonal expansion.

Using immunoSEQ multiplex PCR, the repertoire was profiled, and TCRdb retains in-frame clones only, with some absent. The repertoire includes 50,000 to 75,000 clones, 70% to 90% of them detected once, and about 0.63% sits in the top ten. The sequencing here drew on CD4+ or CD8+ T cells sorted from blood, taken in a trial of the OX40 agonist ivuxolimab. The TCR comes from an adult with an advanced solid tumor such as melanoma, head and neck, liver or kidney cancer. The V call is TRBV6-6, the J call TRBJ2-1; 10 nucleotides match TRBD2. CDR3 amino acids: CASRNSGRGNEQFF. The CDR3 bases are TGTGCCAGCAGGAACAGCGGGAGGGGCAATGAGCAGTTCTTC.